Listed here is a single TCR beta chain. Antigen unknown. The data derive from a study of spatial heterogeneity in lung cancer. Background on the study: Within raw reads, each unique TCR and UMI combination appeared on average more than ten times.

Every individual TCR cDNA molecule carried its own unique molecular identifier, which allowed correction of PCR and sequencing errors. TCRdb ran MiXCR on the 5' RACE reads and lists one entry per CDR3 protein. The table records 30,000 to 35,000 distinct CDR3 sequences, 10% of them present only once. Study results and limitations: Resection saw ubiquitous expanded tumor TCRs appear in blood more than follow-up did.

The CDR3 is made up of 14 amino acids. Between the trimmed V and J ends, which lost 8 bases and 5 bases, there was a span of 17 bases. Germline V gene sequence: CDR1 SNHLY, CDR2 FYNNEI. Time point noted: blood at routine non-recurrence follow-up after resection. Researchers sequenced whole RNA taken from tumor, nontumor lung or frozen PBMC without sorting. The receptor was derived from a female donor with early-stage non-small cell lung cancer. Sequencing used PBMCs, obtained at follow-up. The rearrangement uses TRBV2 and TRBJ2-3, with a tentative D call TRBD2 (6 bases). Here the CDR3 reads CASGSGLRVDTQYF. The CDR3 DNA sequence: TGTGCCAGCGGTAGCGGATTGAGGGTAGATACGCAGTATTTT.